The clone carrying this T cell receptor beta chain was seen at least ten times. The CDR3 covers 15 residues. The germline V gene has CDR1 SEHNR and CDR2 FQNEAQ (reference sequence). The V segment lost 4 bases and the J segment 1 base; nucleotides outside the gene matches: 5. TCRdb called the RT-PCR reads again in MiXCR, with one record for every CDR3 protein. The repertoire has 600,000 to 850,000 distinct CDR3 sequences, 13% to 15% of them found once; the top ten carry about 7.6%. The sample originates from a study of response to subunit inactivated influenza vaccine. The chain combines TRBV7-9 with TRBJ2-3, with 7 bases aligning to TRBD2. The sample consisted of PBMCs from blood, taken less than 15 days before vaccination. This clonotype originated in a middle-aged man who received an inactivated influenza vaccine. The CDR3, as DNA: TGTGCCAGCAGCTCAAAGCGGGGCGGCACAGATACGCAGTATTTT. Protein: CASSSKRGGTDTQYF.